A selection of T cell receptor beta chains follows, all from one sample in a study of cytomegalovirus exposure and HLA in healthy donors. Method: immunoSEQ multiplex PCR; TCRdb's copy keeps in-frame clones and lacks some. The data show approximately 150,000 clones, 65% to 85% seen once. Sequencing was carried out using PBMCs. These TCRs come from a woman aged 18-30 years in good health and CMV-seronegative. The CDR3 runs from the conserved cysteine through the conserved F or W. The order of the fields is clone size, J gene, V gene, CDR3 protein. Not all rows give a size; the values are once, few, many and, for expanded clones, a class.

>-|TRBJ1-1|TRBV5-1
CASSFKHNSQEVAFF
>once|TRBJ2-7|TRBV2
CASSRRQGYEQYF
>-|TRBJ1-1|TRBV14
CASSQDGVVTEAFF
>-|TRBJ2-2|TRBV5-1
CASSTGTGELFF
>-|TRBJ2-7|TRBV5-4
CASSSAGGLPEQYF
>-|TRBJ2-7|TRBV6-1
CASSEDPIAGWSEQYF
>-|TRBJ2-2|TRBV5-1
CASSDGQGNNGELFF
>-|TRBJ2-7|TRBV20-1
CSASRGNEQYF
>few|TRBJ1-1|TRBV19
CASSIVGENTEAFF
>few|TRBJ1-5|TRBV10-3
CAISESKQLSGPQHF
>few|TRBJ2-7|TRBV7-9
CASTISGRALYEQYF
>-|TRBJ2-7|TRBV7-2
CASSPWADGSYEQYF
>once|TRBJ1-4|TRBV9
CASSVSTGGENEKLFF
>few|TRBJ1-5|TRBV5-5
CASSLEGTQHQPQHF
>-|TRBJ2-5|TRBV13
CASSPRLGQETQYF
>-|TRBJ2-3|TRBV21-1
CASSKEPAPLPDTQYF
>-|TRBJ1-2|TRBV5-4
CASTVQGARGYGYTF
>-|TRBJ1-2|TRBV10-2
CASSEGTGGGYGYTF
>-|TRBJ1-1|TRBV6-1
CASQNGNTEAFF
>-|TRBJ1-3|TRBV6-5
CASSRGGSGNTIYF
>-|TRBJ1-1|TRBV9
CASSVDTGVTEAFF
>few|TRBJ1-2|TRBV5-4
CASSLTGEGESTF
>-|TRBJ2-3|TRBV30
CAWSSGTGRDTQYF
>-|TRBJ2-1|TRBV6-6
CASSPRAGTGGYEQFF
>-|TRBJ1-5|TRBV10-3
CAISESTGGQPQHF
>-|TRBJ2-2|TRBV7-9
CASIVRGELFF
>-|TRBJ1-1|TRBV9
CASNLAVNTEAFF
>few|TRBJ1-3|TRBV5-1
CASSLVGAGNTIYF
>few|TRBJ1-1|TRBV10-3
CAIGGTGGPMGLNTEAFF
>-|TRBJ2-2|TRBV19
CASSISGPNTGELFF
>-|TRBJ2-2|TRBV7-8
CASIPSRRESTGELFF
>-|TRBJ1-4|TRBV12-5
CVKTGQEKNEKLFF
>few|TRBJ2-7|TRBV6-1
CASSASPTYEQYF
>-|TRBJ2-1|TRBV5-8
CASRPPPGRGDNEQFF
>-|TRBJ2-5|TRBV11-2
CASSSAQGALGETQYF
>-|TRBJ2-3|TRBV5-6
CASSPLAGVGADTQYF
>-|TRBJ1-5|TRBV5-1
CASAPGGGDSNQPQHF